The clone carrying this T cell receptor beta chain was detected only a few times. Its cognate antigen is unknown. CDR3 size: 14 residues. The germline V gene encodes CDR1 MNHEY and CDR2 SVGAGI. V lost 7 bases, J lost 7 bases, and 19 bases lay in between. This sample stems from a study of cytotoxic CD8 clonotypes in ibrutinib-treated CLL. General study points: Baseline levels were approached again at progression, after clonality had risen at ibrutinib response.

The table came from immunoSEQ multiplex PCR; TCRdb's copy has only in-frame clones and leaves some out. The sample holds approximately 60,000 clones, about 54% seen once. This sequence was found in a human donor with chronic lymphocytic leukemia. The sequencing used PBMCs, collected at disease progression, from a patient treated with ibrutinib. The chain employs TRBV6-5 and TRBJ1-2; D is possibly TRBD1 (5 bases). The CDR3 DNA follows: TGTGCCAGCACCCTAGGAACAGGCGTCCTTGGCTACACCTTC. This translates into CASTLGTGVLGYTF.